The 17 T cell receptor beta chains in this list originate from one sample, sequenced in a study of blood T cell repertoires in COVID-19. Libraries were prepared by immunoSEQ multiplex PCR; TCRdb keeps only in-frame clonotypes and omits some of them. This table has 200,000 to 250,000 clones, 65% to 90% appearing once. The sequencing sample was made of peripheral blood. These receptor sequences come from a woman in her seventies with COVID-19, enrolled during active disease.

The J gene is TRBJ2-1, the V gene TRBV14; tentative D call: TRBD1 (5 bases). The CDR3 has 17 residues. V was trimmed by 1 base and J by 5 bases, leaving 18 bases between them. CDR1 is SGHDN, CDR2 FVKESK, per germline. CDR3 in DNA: TGTGCCAGCAGCCAAGTGGGTGGGGCCGGATCAAACAATGAGCAGTTCTTC. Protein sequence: CASSQVGGAGSNNEQFF.

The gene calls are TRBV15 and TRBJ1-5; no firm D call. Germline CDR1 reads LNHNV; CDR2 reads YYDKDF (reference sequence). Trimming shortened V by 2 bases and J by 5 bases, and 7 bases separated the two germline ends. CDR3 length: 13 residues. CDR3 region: CATSRQPDQPQHF. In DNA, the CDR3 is TGTGCCACCAGCAGACAACCAGATCAGCCCCAGCATTTT.

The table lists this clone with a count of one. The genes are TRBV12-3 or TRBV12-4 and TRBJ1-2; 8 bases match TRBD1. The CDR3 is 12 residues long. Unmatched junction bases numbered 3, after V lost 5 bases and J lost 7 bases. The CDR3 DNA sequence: TGTGCCAGCAGTAAGACAGGGGTTGGCTACACCTTC. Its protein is CASSKTGVGYTF.

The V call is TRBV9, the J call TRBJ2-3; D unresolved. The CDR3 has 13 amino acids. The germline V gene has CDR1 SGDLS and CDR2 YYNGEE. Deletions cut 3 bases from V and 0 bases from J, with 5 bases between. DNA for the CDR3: TGTGCCAGCAGCGCTAGTAGCACAGATACGCAGTATTTT. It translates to CASSASSTDTQYF.

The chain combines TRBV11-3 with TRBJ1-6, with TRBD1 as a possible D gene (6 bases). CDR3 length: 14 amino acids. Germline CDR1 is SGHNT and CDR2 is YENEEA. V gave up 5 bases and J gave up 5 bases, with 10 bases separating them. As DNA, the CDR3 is TGTGCCAGCAGCCCACAGGGCAATAATTCACCCCTCCACTTT. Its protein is CASSPQGNNSPLHF.

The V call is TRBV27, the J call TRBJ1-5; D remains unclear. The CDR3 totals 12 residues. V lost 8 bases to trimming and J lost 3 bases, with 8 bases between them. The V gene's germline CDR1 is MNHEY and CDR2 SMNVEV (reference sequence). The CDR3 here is CASGPLNQPQHF. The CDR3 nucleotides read TGTGCCAGCGGCCCCCTCAATCAGCCCCAGCATTTT.

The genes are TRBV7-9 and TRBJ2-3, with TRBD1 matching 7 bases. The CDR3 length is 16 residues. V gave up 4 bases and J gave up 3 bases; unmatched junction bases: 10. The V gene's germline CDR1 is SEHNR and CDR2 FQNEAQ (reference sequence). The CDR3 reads CASSSFSRGKTDTQYF. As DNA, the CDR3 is TGTGCCAGCAGCTCCTTCTCCAGGGGGAAAACAGATACGCAGTATTTT.

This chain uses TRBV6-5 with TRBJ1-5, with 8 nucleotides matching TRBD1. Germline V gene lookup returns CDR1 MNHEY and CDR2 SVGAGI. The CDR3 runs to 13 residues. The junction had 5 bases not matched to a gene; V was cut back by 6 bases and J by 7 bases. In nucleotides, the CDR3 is TGTGCCAGCAGCCAGGGGGACAGGCAGCCCCAGCATTTT. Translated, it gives CASSQGDRQPQHF.

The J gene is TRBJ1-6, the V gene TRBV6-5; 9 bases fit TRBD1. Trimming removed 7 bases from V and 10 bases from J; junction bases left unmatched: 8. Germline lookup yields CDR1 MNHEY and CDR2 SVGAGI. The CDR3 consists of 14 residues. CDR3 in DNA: TGTGCCAGCACCCTGGACAGGGGTGGATCACCCCTCCACTTT. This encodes CASTLDRGGSPLHF.

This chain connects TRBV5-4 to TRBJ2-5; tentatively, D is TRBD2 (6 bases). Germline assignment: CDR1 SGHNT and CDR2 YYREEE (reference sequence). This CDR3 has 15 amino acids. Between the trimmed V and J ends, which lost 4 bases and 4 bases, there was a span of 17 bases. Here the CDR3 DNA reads TGTGCCAGCAGCACACGGACGGGGGAGGTAGAGACCCAGTACTTC. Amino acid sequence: CASSTRTGEVETQYF.

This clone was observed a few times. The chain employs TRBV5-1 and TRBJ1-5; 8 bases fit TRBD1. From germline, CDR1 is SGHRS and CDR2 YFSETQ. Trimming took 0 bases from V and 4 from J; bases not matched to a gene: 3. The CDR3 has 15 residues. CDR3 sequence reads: CASSLETGANQPQHF. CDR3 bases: TGCGCCAGCAGCTTGGAGACAGGGGCTAATCAGCCCCAGCATTTT.

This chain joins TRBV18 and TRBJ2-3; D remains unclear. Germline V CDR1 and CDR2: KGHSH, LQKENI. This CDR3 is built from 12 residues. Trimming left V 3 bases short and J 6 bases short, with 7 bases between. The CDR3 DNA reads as TGTGCCAGCTCACCTTCTAGGGATACGCAGTATTTT. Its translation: CASSPSRDTQYF.

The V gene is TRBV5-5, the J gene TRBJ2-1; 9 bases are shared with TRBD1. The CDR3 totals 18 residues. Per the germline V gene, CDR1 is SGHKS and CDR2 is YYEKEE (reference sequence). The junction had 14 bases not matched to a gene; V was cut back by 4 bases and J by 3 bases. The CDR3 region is CASSVLPTGTGSYNEQFF. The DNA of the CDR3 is TGTGCCAGCAGCGTACTCCCAACCGGGACAGGGAGCTACAATGAGCAGTTCTTC.

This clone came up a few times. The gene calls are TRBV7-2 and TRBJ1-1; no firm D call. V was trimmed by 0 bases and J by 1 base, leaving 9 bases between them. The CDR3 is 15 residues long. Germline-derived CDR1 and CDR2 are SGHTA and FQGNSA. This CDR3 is CASSLARVKNTEAFF. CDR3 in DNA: TGTGCCAGCAGCTTAGCGCGTGTCAAGAACACTGAAGCTTTCTTT.

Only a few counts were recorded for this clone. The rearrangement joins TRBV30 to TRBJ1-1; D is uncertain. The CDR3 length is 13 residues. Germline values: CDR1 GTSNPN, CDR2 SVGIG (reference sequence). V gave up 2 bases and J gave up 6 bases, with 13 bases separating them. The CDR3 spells CAWSFQTGAEAFF. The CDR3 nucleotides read TGTGCCTGGAGTTTCCAAACTGGTGCTGAAGCTTTCTTT.

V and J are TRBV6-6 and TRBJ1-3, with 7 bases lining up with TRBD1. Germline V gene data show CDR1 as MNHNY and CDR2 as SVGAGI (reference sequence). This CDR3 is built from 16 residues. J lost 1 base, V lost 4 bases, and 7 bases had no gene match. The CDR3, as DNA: TGTGCCAGCAGTTCCGGGACAGCCATTTCTGGAAACACCATATATTTT. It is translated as CASSSGTAISGNTIYF.

The CDR3 DNA follows: TGTGCCACCAGTGATGTAGCGGGGGCGAACACCGGGGAGCTGTTTTTT. It encodes CATSDVAGANTGELFF. The J gene is TRBJ2-2, the V gene TRBV24-1; 9 bases line up with TRBD2. In germline, CDR1 is KGHDR, CDR2 SFDVKD. The CDR3 loop spans 16 amino acids. With V trimmed by 3 bases and J by 0 bases, 1 base remained unmatched.